This T cell receptor beta chain is from a study of CD8 T cells in Susac syndrome. This clonotype is a singleton in its sample. Its target is unknown. The CDR3 runs 14 residues. The V end lost 0 bases, the J end lost 0 bases, and 6 bases lay between the germline ends. Germline CDR1 reads SGHDT; CDR2 reads YYEEEE. CD8+ and CD4+ T cells from blood underwent TCR beta sequencing. Study conclusions and caveats: It was acknowledged in the study that the number of individuals who were included in its TCR sequencing and HLA analysis was relatively small.

Reverse transcription used about 0.5 to 1 ug RNA and random hexamers. Amplification of TCR beta CDR3 was carried out by immunoSEQ multiplex PCR, which covered 54 Vbeta and 13 Jbeta segments. TCRdb independently ran MiXCR on the immunoSEQ multiplex PCR reads; one entry per CDR3 protein. This sample carries some 200,000 distinct CDR3 sequences, 95% of them seen once, and the ten largest clones take 0.095%. The rearrangement uses TRBV5-6 and TRBJ1-2; D is ambiguous. The TCR was taken from a human donor with multiple sclerosis. The sample was CD4+ T cells from PBMCs. The CDR3 here is CASSLGSANYGYTF. CDR3 sequence (DNA): TGTGCCAGCAGCTTGGGTTCGGCTAACTATGGCTACACCTTC.